This section outlines one T cell receptor (beta chain) sequence together with its context. As yet, its antigen is unknown. Profiling relied on immunoSEQ multiplex PCR, and the TCRdb table lists in-frame clones only, not all of them. The repertoire has 100,000 to 120,000 clones, 94% of them found once; the top ten carry 2.9%. Pooled samples include second doses given at about 4 or 12 weeks. This entry is derived from a study of T cell responses to AZD1222 COVID-19 vaccine. Study-level points and caveats: Two AZD1222 administrations were followed by greater Spike-specific TCR breadth and depth. Spike was spanned by vaccine-associated CD4 TCRs, with dominance at 160-218 and 743-854. Clonal diversity was possibly underestimated, and white British individuals and females predominated among donors.

V was cut by 5 bases and J by 5 bases, with 9 bases left in between. This CDR3 is 12 amino acids long. CDR1 MNHEY and CDR2 SVGAGI come from the germline V gene. The chain is built from TRBV6-5 and TRBJ1-1; the D gene is possibly TRBD1 (5 bases). The clonotype was recovered from an adult who received the AZD1222 COVID-19 vaccine. Material: peripheral blood, obtained 28 days after the second AZD1222 dose. Written as DNA, the CDR3 is TGTGCCAGCAGTCGTAGACAGACTGAAGCTTTCTTT. Encoded protein: CASSRRQTEAFF.